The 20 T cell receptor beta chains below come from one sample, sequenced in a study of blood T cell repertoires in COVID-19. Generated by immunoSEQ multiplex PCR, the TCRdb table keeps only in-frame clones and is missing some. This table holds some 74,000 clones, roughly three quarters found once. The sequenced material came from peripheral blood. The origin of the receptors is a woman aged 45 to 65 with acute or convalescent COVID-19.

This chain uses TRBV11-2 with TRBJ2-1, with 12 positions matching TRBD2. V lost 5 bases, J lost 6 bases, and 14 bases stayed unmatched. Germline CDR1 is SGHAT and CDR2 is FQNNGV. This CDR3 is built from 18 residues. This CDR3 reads CASSDGTSGPFGANEQFF. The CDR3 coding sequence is TGTGCCAGCAGCGACGGGACTAGCGGGCCATTCGGGGCCAATGAGCAGTTCTTC.

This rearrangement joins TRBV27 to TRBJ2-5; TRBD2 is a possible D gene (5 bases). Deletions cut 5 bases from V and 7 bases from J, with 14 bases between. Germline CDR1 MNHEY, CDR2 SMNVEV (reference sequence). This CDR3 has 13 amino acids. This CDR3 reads CASSRLGEGTQYF. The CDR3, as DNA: TGTGCCAGCAGTAGGTTGGGAGAGGGGACCCAGTACTTC.

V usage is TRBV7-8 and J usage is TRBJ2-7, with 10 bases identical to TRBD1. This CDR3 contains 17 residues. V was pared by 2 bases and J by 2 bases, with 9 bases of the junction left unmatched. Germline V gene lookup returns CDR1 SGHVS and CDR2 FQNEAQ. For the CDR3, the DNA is TGTGCCAGCAGCTTATCCTTTTTGGGACAGGGGACCTACGAGCAGTACTTC. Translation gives CASSLSFLGQGTYEQYF.

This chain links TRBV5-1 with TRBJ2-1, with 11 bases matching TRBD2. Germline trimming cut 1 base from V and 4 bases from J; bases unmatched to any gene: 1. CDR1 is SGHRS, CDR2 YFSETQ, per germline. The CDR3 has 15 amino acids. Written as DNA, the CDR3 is TGCGCCAGCAGCTTGTCTAGCGGGGGGTACAATGAGCAGTTCTTC. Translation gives CASSLSSGGYNEQFF.

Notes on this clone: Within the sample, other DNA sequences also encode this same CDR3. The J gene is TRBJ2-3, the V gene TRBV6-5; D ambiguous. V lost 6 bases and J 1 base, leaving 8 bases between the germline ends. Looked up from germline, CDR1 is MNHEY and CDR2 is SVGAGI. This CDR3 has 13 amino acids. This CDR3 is CASSLPGTDTQYF. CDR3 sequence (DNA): TGTGCCAGCAGCCTCCCTGGCACAGATACGCAGTATTTT.

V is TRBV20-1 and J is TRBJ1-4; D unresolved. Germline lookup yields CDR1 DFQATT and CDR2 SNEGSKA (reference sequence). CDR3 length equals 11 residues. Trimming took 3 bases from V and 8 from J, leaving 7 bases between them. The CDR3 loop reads CSASREEKLFF. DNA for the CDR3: TGCAGTGCTAGTCGGGAGGAAAAACTGTTTTTT.

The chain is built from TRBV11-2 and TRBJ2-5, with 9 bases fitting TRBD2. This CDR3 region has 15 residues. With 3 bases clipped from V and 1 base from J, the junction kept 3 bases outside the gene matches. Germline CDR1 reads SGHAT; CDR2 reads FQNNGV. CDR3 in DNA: TGTGCCAGCAGCTTTAGCGGGGGTGGCCAAGAGACCCAGTACTTC. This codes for CASSFSGGGQETQYF.

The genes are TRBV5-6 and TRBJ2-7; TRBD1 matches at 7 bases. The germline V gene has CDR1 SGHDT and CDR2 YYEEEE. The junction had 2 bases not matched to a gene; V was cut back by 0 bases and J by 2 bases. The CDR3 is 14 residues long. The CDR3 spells CASSLGQGPYEQYF. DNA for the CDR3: TGTGCCAGCAGCTTGGGACAGGGACCCTACGAGCAGTACTTC.

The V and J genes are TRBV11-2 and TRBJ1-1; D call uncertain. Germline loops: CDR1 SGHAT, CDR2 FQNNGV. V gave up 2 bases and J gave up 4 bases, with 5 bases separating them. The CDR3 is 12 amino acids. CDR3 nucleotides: TGTGCCAGCAGCTTACCTACCACTGAAGCTTTCTTT. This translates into CASSLPTTEAFF.

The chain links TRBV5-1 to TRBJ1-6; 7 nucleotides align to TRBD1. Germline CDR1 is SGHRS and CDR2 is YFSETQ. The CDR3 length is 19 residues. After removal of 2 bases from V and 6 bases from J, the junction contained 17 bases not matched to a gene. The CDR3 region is CASSLGEDRPRSGNSPLHF. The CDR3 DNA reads TGCGCCAGCAGCTTAGGCGAGGACAGGCCCCGGTCGGGTAATTCACCCCTCCACTTT.

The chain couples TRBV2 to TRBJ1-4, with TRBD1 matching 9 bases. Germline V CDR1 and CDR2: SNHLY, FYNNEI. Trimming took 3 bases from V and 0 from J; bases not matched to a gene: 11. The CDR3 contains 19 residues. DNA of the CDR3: TGTGCCAGCAGTGAGGGGAAACAGGGGGCGCGTGCAACTAATGAAAAACTGTTTTTT. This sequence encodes CASSEGKQGARATNEKLFF.

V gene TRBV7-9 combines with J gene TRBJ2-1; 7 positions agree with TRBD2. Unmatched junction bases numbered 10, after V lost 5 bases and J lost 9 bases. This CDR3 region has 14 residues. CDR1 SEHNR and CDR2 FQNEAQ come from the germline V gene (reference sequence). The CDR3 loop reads CASSAGVAGVEQFF. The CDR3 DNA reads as TGTGCCAGCAGCGCGGGGGTTGCGGGAGTTGAGCAGTTCTTC.

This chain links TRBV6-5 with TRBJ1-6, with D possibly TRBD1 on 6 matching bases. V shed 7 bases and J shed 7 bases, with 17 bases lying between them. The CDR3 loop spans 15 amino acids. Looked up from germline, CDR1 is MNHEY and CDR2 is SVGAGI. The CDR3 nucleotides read TGTGCCAGCACCCCCCTAGTTACAGGGAATTCACCCCTCCACTTT. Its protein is CASTPLVTGNSPLHF.

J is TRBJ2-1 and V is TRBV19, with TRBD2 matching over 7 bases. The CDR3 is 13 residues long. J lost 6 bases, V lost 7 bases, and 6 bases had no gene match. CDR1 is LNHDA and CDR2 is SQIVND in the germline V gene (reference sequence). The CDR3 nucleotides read TGTGCCAGTACGGCGGGAGAGATCAATGAGCAGTTCTTC. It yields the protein CASTAGEINEQFF.

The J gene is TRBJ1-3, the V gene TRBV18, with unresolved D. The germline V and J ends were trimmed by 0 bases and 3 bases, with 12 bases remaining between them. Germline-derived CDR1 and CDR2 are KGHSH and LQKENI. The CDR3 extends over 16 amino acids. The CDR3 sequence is CASSPPTGFSGNTIYF. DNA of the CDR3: TGTGCCAGCTCACCACCGACGGGTTTTAGTGGAAACACCATATATTTT.

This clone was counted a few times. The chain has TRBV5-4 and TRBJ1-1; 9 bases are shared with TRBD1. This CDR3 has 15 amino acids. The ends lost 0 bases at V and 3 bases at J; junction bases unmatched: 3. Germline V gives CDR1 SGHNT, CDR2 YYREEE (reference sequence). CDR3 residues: CASSLETGGYTEAFF. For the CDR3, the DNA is TGTGCCAGCAGCTTGGAGACAGGGGGGTACACTGAAGCTTTCTTT.

In nucleotides, the CDR3 is TGTGCCAGCAGCGTGGGCCAGAGGGAGGGTCCGAACACTGAAGCTTTCTTT. The encoded protein is CASSVGQREGPNTEAFF. V and J are TRBV9 and TRBJ1-1, with unresolved D. The V gene lost 2 bases and the J gene lost 1 base, with 18 bases spanning the gap. Per the germline V gene, CDR1 is SGDLS and CDR2 is YYNGEE. The CDR3 length is 17 residues. The full variable domain, completed using reference TRBV9 and TRBJ1-1, is DSGVTQTPKHLITATGQRVTLRCSPRSGDLSVYWYQQSLDQGLQFLIQYYNGEERAKGNILERFSAQQFPDLHSELNLSSLELGDSALYFCASSVGQREGPNTEAFFGQGTRLTVV.

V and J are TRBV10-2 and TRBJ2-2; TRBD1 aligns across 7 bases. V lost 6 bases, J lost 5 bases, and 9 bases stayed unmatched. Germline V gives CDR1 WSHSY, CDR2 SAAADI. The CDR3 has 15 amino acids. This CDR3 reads CASRRDSVLTGELFF. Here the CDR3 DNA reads TGCGCCAGCAGGAGGGACAGCGTTTTGACCGGGGAGCTGTTTTTT.

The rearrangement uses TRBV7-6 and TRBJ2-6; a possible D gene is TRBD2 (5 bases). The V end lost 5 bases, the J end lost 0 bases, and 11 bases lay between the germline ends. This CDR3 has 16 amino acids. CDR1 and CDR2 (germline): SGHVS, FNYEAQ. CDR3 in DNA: TGTGCCAGCAGCGCCCGACGGGGCTCTGGGGCCAACGTCCTGACTTTC. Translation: CASSARRGSGANVLTF.

For the CDR3, the DNA is TGTGCCAGAAGCTTGGATAGCAAAACAGATACGCAGTATTTT. As protein: CARSLDSKTDTQYF. The rearrangement joins TRBV5-3 to TRBJ2-3; D remains ambiguous. TRBV5-3 is identified as an open reading frame with a role that is uncertain. There are 14 residues in the CDR3. Trimming took off 0 bases at V and 3 bases at J, with 8 bases between the two ends.